The T cell receptor (beta chain) under discussion was sequenced for a study of blood T cell repertoires in COVID-19. Overall study: Spain, Italy and the United States supplied samples that represented acute and convalescent COVID-19. PBMCs, B-cell-depleted T cells, or T cells provided the cDNA or gDNA that made up the material.

The CDR3 covers 14 residues. Germline CDR1 SEHNR, CDR2 FQNEAQ (reference sequence). J was trimmed by 1 base and V by 5 bases; bases with no gene match: 1. Sequencing used immunoSEQ multiplex PCR; TCRdb keeps in-frame clones, though not all of them. The sample contains 270,000 or so clones, about nine tenths of which appear only once. The clonotype comes from a woman aged 40 to 50 who had recovered from COVID-19. The specimen sequenced was peripheral blood. The chain couples TRBV7-9 to TRBJ2-2; 7 nucleotides line up with TRBD1. The CDR3: CASSDRVNTGELFF. CDR3 bases: TGTGCCAGCAGCGACAGGGTGAACACCGGGGAGCTGTTTTTT.